The 16 T cell receptor beta chains given below trace back to one sample, sequenced in a study of cytomegalovirus exposure and HLA in healthy donors. The PCR had 60 Vbeta and 13 Jbeta primers. Here immunoSEQ multiplex PCR was the method, and the copy in TCRdb shows in-frame clones only, minus some. Among some 100,000 clones listed, roughly three quarters were seen once. Sequencing was done on a sample of PBMCs. Every receptor here comes from a man over 45 in good health and CMV-seropositive.

The rearrangement uses TRBV4-1 and TRBJ2-5; 12 nucleotides agree with TRBD1. The germline V gene has CDR1 MGHRA and CDR2 YSYEKL. The CDR3 has 16 residues. V lost 0 bases, J lost 5 bases, and 4 bases stayed unmatched. This CDR3 reads CASSQEGQGARETQYF. In DNA form, the CDR3 reads TGCGCCAGCAGCCAAGAGGGACAGGGGGCGAGGGAGACCCAGTACTTC.

The genes are TRBV2 and TRBJ2-1; perhaps TRBD2 as D (5 bases). The germline gives CDR1 SNHLY, CDR2 FYNNEI. Deletions cut 6 bases from V and 3 bases from J, with 15 bases between. This CDR3 comprises 15 residues. CDR3 loop: CASRHREVGYNEQFF. CDR3 DNA: TGTGCCAGCAGGCACCGGGAAGTGGGCTACAATGAGCAGTTCTTC.

The rearrangement links TRBV5-1 to TRBJ1-2, with D perhaps TRBD1 (6 bases). The V end lost 1 base, the J end lost 2 bases, and 9 bases lay between the germline ends. Per the germline V gene, CDR1 is SGHRS and CDR2 is YFSETQ. The CDR3 sequence is 14 residues long. Here the CDR3 reads CASSLTGQNYGYTF. Here the CDR3 DNA reads TGCGCCAGCAGCTTGACAGGGCAGAACTATGGCTACACCTTC.

The chain uses TRBV6-5 and TRBJ2-7; no reliable D call. Germline V lookup: CDR1 MNHEY, CDR2 SVGAGI. The V end was cut by 6 bases, the J end by 2 bases, with 8 bases between. This CDR3 is built from 12 residues. CDR3 DNA sequence: TGTGCCAGCAGGGCGGCAACCTACGAGCAGTACTTC. It yields the protein CASRAATYEQYF.

The CDR3 protein is CASRAGQGRNEQFF. The CDR3, as DNA: TGTGCCAGCCGGGCGGGACAGGGGCGCAATGAGCAGTTCTTC. The genes are TRBV7-9 and TRBJ2-1; TRBD1 agrees at 10 bases. Germline V gene data show CDR1 as SEHNR and CDR2 as FQNEAQ (reference sequence). After removal of 8 bases from V and 6 bases from J, the junction contained 7 bases not matched to a gene. The CDR3 sequence is 14 residues long.

The V gene is TRBV6-1, the J gene TRBJ1-5; no clear D gene. The germline V gene has CDR1 MNHNS and CDR2 SASEGT. V was trimmed by 0 bases and J by 9 bases, leaving 9 bases between them. CDR3 length equals 13 residues. CDR3 sequence (DNA): TGTGCCAGCAGTGAAGCAGTTGGGCGGCCCCAGCATTTT. This translates into CASSEAVGRPQHF.

The chain joins TRBV19 to TRBJ2-3, with D tentatively TRBD1 (5 bases). V lost 5 bases to trimming and J lost 0 bases, with 15 bases between them. This CDR3 comprises 16 residues. Germline values: CDR1 LNHDA, CDR2 SQIVND (reference sequence). The CDR3 reads CASSSRTPPSTDTQYF. CDR3 bases: TGTGCCAGTAGTTCGAGGACACCCCCTAGCACAGATACGCAGTATTTT.

In its sample, this clone was seen once. The gene calls are TRBV2 and TRBJ2-1; 9 bases are shared with TRBD2. The length of the CDR3 is 16 residues. Germline CDR1 SNHLY, CDR2 FYNNEI. V trimming: 0 bases; J trimming: 4 bases; junction bases outside the gene matches: 4. CDR3 DNA: TGTGCCAGCAGTGAAGCGCCTAGCGGGACGTACAATGAGCAGTTCTTC. As protein: CASSEAPSGTYNEQFF.

This clone has only a few counts. This chain uses TRBV6-1 with TRBJ2-1, with 12 bases fitting TRBD2. The length of the CDR3 is 14 residues. Germline CDR1 MNHNS, CDR2 SASEGT. Trimming at V came to 5 bases and at J to 7 bases, leaving 3 bases not matched to a gene. CDR3 nucleotides: TGTGCCAGCAGTTTGACTAGCGGGAGAAATGAGCAGTTCTTC. This sequence encodes CASSLTSGRNEQFF.

The CDR3 spells CASSSSGTGSYGYTF. Here the CDR3 DNA reads TGCGCCAGCAGCTCTTCCGGGACAGGGTCCTATGGCTACACCTTC. The rearrangement uses TRBV5-1 and TRBJ1-2, with 9 bases fitting TRBD1. V lost 3 bases and J lost 4; bases outside the gene matches: 7. Germline-derived CDR1 and CDR2 are SGHRS and YFSETQ. The CDR3 extends over 15 amino acids. Full variable domain (remainder filled in from reference TRBV5-1 and TRBJ1-2): KAGVTQTPRYLIKTRGQQVTLSCSPISGHRSVSWYQQTPGQGLQFLFEYFSETQRNKGNFPGRFSGRQFSNSRSEMNVSTLELGDSALYLCASSSSGTGSYGYTFGSGTRLTVV.

On this clone itself: Distinct nucleotide sequences in the sample also encode this CDR3. The chain uses TRBV5-1 and TRBJ1-3, with 8 nucleotides matching TRBD1. V shed 0 bases, J shed 0 bases, and the junction held 2 bases outside the gene matches. The CDR3 extends over 16 amino acids. Germline CDR1 reads SGHRS; CDR2 reads YFSETQ. CDR3 in DNA: TGCGCCAGCAGCTTGGCAGGGGGCATCTCTGGAAACACCATATATTTT. It is translated as CASSLAGGISGNTIYF. Combining the CDR3 with reference TRBV5-1 and TRBJ1-3 gives the whole variable domain KAGVTQTPRYLIKTRGQQVTLSCSPISGHRSVSWYQQTPGQGLQFLFEYFSETQRNKGNFPGRFSGRQFSNSRSEMNVSTLELGDSALYLCASSLAGGISGNTIYFGEGSWLTVV.

The chain links TRBV7-2 to TRBJ2-7; 10 bases line up with TRBD1. Losses at the gene ends were 4 bases for V and 2 bases for J; bases not matched to a gene: 5. The length of the CDR3 is 15 residues. Germline values: CDR1 SGHTA, CDR2 FQGNSA. The CDR3 coding sequence is TGTGCCAGCAGCTCGTCGGGACAGGGGCCCTACGAGCAGTACTTC. It specifies CASSSSGQGPYEQYF.

The chain uses TRBV13 and TRBJ2-7; perhaps TRBD2 as D (6 bases). The V end lost 5 bases, the J end lost 5 bases, and 16 bases lay between the germline ends. CDR3 length: 14 residues. Germline CDR1 reads PRHDT; CDR2 reads FYEKMQ (reference sequence). The CDR3 DNA sequence: TGTGCCAGCAGCCCGCGGGGCGCCCCGGACGAGCAGTACTTC. It is translated as CASSPRGAPDEQYF.

The chain recombines TRBV2 with TRBJ2-2; 7 bases line up with TRBD1. CDR1 SNHLY and CDR2 FYNNEI come from the germline V gene. V lost 8 bases, J lost 1 base, and 4 bases stayed unmatched. The CDR3 length is 14 residues. CDR3 in amino acids: CASATGMNTGELFF. The CDR3 DNA reads as TGTGCCAGCGCGACAGGGATGAACACCGGGGAGCTGTTTTTT.

The rearrangement links TRBV7-9 to TRBJ1-5; possible D gene TRBD1, 6 bases. V was pared by 3 bases and J by 6 bases, with 12 bases between. The CDR3 runs 14 residues. Germline assignment: CDR1 SEHNR and CDR2 FQNEAQ (reference sequence). Written as DNA, the CDR3 is TGTGCCAGCAGCTTCTCACAGGGTGGTCAGCCCCAGCATTTT. This translates into CASSFSQGGQPQHF.

V gene TRBV6-5 combines with J gene TRBJ2-5; maybe TRBD1 (6 bases). The CDR3 is made up of 15 amino acids. Germline V CDR1 and CDR2: MNHEY, SVGAGI. Between the trimmed V and J ends, which lost 9 bases and 1 base, there was a span of 18 bases. The chain's CDR3 is CASANTGSTQETQYF. DNA of the CDR3: TGTGCCAGTGCTAATACAGGGTCTACCCAAGAGACCCAGTACTTC.